This T cell receptor beta chain originates from a study of regulatory T cells in long-lasting Graves disease. Assembly of TCR beta libraries relied on iRepertoire HTBI primers together with Arm-PCR of CDR3 regions. TCRdb fed the multiplex PCR reads into MiXCR, producing one record per CDR3 protein. The profile shows about 380,000 distinct CDR3 sequences, 15% to 19% of them singletons. This clonotype came up a few times. A read error may account for a junction end that differs from germline. The CDR3 has 19 residues. Germline V CDR1 and CDR2: SSHAT, FNYEAQ (reference sequence). Time point denoted: newly diagnosed GD, antithyroid drugs for less than 3 months. RNA from PBMCs was the source of the TCR library.

The J gene is TRBJ2-1, the V gene TRBV7-7; 11 bases agree with TRBD2. The sequencing used peripheral blood mononuclear cells (PBMCs), collected at new diagnosis, from a patient treated with antithyroid drugs. The clonotype was recovered from a female donor with Graves disease. The CDR3 loop is CASSHSIGLAGFSYNEQFF. In DNA form, the CDR3 reads TGTGCTAGCAGTCACTCAATAGGACTAGCGGGTTTCTCCTACAATGAGCAGTTCTTC.